This is a list of T cell receptor beta chains from one sample in a study of blood T cell repertoires in COVID-19. Libraries were prepared by immunoSEQ multiplex PCR; TCRdb keeps only in-frame clonotypes and omits some of them. The table shows 100,000 or so clones, with 91% occurring only once. Sample: peripheral blood. Every receptor here comes from a man aged 60 to 75 with acute or convalescent COVID-19. Both conserved end residues are trimmed from each CDR3. Clone size is stated in some rows and not others, as once, few, many or a class when expanded.

clone_size,j_call,v_call,cdr3_aa
.,TRBJ1-1,TRBV2,ASKRDPNTEAF
.,TRBJ1-6,TRBV30,AWSRIGANSPLH
.,TRBJ1-1,TRBV19,ASSRAGLTNTEAF
.,TRBJ1-2,TRBV12-3/TRBV12-4,ASRGGGYGYT
.,TRBJ1-2,TRBV6-1,ASSEWTIYGYT
.,TRBJ2-1,TRBV14,ASSRRVAGEGEQF
.,TRBJ1-1,TRBV27,ASSFLGQGEAF
.,TRBJ2-3,TRBV29-1,SVRGPGQNTDTQY
.,TRBJ2-5,TRBV3-1/TRBV3-2,ASSPDSQETQY
.,TRBJ1-1,TRBV6-1,ASSEGRLNTEAF
.,TRBJ1-6,TRBV28,ASSGQGAWNSPLH
.,TRBJ2-2,TRBV11-2,ASSRTGPNTGELF
once,TRBJ1-1,TRBV5-1,ASSPVGQNTEAF
.,TRBJ1-3,TRBV19,ASISSTGTGNTIY
.,TRBJ2-3,TRBV24-1,ATSDSERLEDTQY
.,TRBJ1-4,TRBV6-2/TRBV6-3,ASSYSGGTNEKLF
once,TRBJ2-2,TRBV10-2,ASSALRGGFTGELF
.,TRBJ1-5,TRBV19,ASSPGPSNQPQH
.,TRBJ1-1,TRBV30,AWSTLMNTEAF
.,TRBJ1-6,TRBV19,ASGSLNSPLH
.,TRBJ1-6,TRBV6-5,ASSLSDRVYSPLH
once,TRBJ1-6,TRBV5-1,ASSSDRGSSSYNSPLH
.,TRBJ2-7,TRBV7-9,ASSLGTSGRLSILDEQY
.,TRBJ2-7,TRBV5-8,ASTLLRGINDEQY
.,TRBJ2-6,TRBV6-5,ASSPRSSGANVLT
.,TRBJ1-1,TRBV6-5,ASSGGQTYTEAF
.,TRBJ2-7,TRBV28,ASSLGRQSYEQY
.,TRBJ1-2,TRBV28,ASSPPRADYGYT
.,TRBJ2-3,TRBV19,ASFGTGGPDNTQY
once,TRBJ2-3,TRBV28,ASSSSSGREGQDTQY